This record concerns one T cell receptor (beta chain) sequence. V lost 4 bases and J 0 bases, leaving 10 bases between the germline ends. The germline V gene encodes CDR1 SQVTM and CDR2 ANQGSEA. The length of the CDR3 is 15 residues. All enrollees were about 18 to 100 years old and from approximately 24 US areas. The data derive from a study of blood T cell repertoires in COVID-19. About the research overall: The United States, Italy and Spain were the sources of the acute and convalescent COVID-19 samples.

The method was immunoSEQ multiplex PCR; TCRdb's version includes in-frame clones alone and lacks a portion of them. Counted here are about 270,000 clones, just under 90% occurring once; the ten biggest clones make up 1.5% to 2%. Sequencing was done on a sample of PBMCs or T cells enriched from blood (not recorded which). The chain couples TRBV29-1 to TRBJ2-6, with D hard to call. The clonotype was recovered from an older woman who had recovered from COVID-19. CDR3 protein: CSVVGGTSGANVLTF. Here the CDR3 DNA reads TGCAGCGTTGTTGGCGGAACCTCTGGGGCCAACGTCCTGACTTTC.